These 21 T cell receptor beta chains share one sample of origin, sequenced in a study of Ad26.COV2.S vaccination and SARS-CoV-2 variants. Data came from immunoSEQ multiplex PCR; TCRdb stores just in-frame clones and leaves some out. The top ten hold around 10% of the sample, which has around 340,000 clones, less than 90% seen once. Treatment meaning: approximately 18 received Ad26.COV2.S at low or high dose, single or two shots; about five received placebo; per-sample allocation not given. On day 63 after the first injection, vaccine and placebo recipients gave samples. The specimen comprised peripheral blood, sampled in a trial of Ad26.COV2.S vaccine versus placebo. These receptors all stem from a person between 18 and 59 years old who received the Ad26.COV2.S COVID-19 vaccine or a placebo.

The chain is built from TRBV6-2 or TRBV6-3 and TRBJ2-4; unclear D gene. CDR1 and CDR2 from the germline V gene are MNHEY and SVGEGT. This CDR3 spans 17 amino acids. The V end lost 0 bases, the J end lost 2 bases, and 14 bases lay between the germline ends. DNA for the CDR3: TGTGCCAGCAGTTACTCTCCAGGTTTAAGCACCAAAAACATTCAGTACTTC. Translation gives CASSYSPGLSTKNIQYF.

V usage is TRBV28 and J usage is TRBJ1-2, with 7 bases that match TRBD1. V shed 3 bases and J 3 bases; nucleotides not matched to a gene: 4. Germline V gene lookup returns CDR1 MDHEN and CDR2 SYDVKM. The CDR3 sequence is 14 residues long. The CDR3 DNA reads as TGTGCCAGCAGTTTGGTCGACAGGGACTATGGCTACACCTTC. Its translation: CASSLVDRDYGYTF.

This clone was detected only a few times. The chain links TRBV4-1 to TRBJ2-2; D perhaps matches TRBD2 (6 bases). The CDR3 has 19 residues. V was pared by 0 bases and J by 3 bases, with 20 bases between. Germline loops: CDR1 MGHRA, CDR2 YSYEKL. The CDR3 here is CASSQDPHLAGTHTGELFF. Here the CDR3 DNA reads TGCGCCAGCAGCCAAGATCCCCACCTGGCGGGGACTCACACCGGGGAGCTGTTTTTT.

The rearrangement uses TRBV27 and TRBJ2-7; D is ambiguous. The ends were cut back, 0 bases at V and 3 bases at J, with 9 bases in the middle. This CDR3 contains 14 residues. From germline, CDR1 is MNHEY and CDR2 SMNVEV (reference sequence). The CDR3 is CASSLSESFYEQYF. As DNA, the CDR3 is TGTGCCAGCAGTTTATCCGAGTCCTTCTACGAGCAGTACTTC.

The chain links TRBV7-2 to TRBJ2-1; D gene unclear. V dropped 1 base and J dropped 3 bases, with 4 bases sitting between them. There are 13 residues in the CDR3. The germline gives CDR1 SGHTA, CDR2 FQGNSA. The CDR3 reads CASSLDFYNEQFF. The CDR3 DNA reads as TGTGCCAGCAGCTTAGACTTCTACAATGAGCAGTTCTTC.

This chain connects TRBV27 to TRBJ2-1; D possibly corresponds to TRBD2 (5 bases). This CDR3 has 15 residues. Germline V gene sequence: CDR1 MNHEY, CDR2 SMNVEV (reference sequence). V was trimmed by 2 bases and J by 5 bases, leaving 13 bases between them. The CDR3 region is CASSLVGEAHNEQFF. CDR3 DNA: TGTGCCAGCAGTTTAGTGGGAGAGGCTCACAATGAGCAGTTCTTC.

V and J are TRBV10-3 and TRBJ2-2; D not certain. Germline CDR1 is ENHRY and CDR2 is SYGVKD. Trimming removed 1 base from V and 7 bases from J, with 10 bases in between. The CDR3 extends over 14 amino acids. The CDR3 bases are TGTGCCATCAGTGAGTTGGGATCGAGCGGGGAGCTGTTTTTT. It encodes CAISELGSSGELFF.

The chain joins TRBV2 to TRBJ2-3, with 9 bases that match TRBD1. Losses at the gene ends were 9 bases for V and 2 bases for J; bases not matched to a gene: 6. The CDR3 is 14 amino acids. The V gene's germline CDR1 is SNHLY and CDR2 FYNNEI. The CDR3 loop is CASYRGPSTDTQYF. CDR3 nucleotides: TGTGCCAGTTACAGGGGGCCCTCCACAGATACGCAGTATTTT.

V usage is TRBV7-2 and J usage is TRBJ2-3; D might be TRBD1 (6 bases). The V and J ends lost 2 bases and 5 bases respectively, with 11 bases between them. This CDR3 spans 14 amino acids. Germline-derived CDR1 and CDR2 are SGHTA and FQGNSA. The CDR3 DNA reads as TGTGCCAGCAGCTTAAACAGGGTGGGAGATACGCAGTATTTT. As protein: CASSLNRVGDTQYF. The whole variable domain, filled in from reference TRBV7-2 and TRBJ2-3, reads GAGVSQSPSNKVTEKGKDVELRCDPISGHTALYWYRQSLGQGLEFLIYFQGNSAPDKSGLPSDRFSAERTGGSVSTLTIQRTQQEDSAVYLCASSLNRVGDTQYFGPGTRLTVL.

This clone was seen just once. This sequence joins TRBV28 and TRBJ1-1; D not resolved. V lost 5 bases, J lost 1 base, and 14 bases lay in between. Germline V gives CDR1 MDHEN, CDR2 SYDVKM. This CDR3 comprises 15 residues. The CDR3 loop is CASSPRPGRNTEAFF. CDR3 nucleotides: TGTGCCAGCAGTCCGCGCCCAGGAAGGAACACTGAAGCTTTCTTT.

This clone was recorded once. This chain links TRBV7-6 with TRBJ2-3; D not certain. This CDR3 spans 12 amino acids. Germline CDR1 reads SGHVS; CDR2 reads FNYEAQ. V lost 5 bases, J lost 7 bases, and 10 bases lay in between. The DNA for the CDR3 is TGTGCCAGCAGCCCGTCGGCGAATACGCAGTATTTT. Translated: CASSPSANTQYF. Filled out from reference TRBV7-6 and TRBJ2-3, the complete variable domain reads GAGVSQSPRYKVTKRGQDVALRCDPISGHVSLYWYRQALGQGPEFLTYFNYEAQQDKSGLPNDRFSAERPEGSISTLTIQRTEQRDSAMYRCASSPSANTQYFGPGTRLTVL.

The genes are TRBV12-3 or TRBV12-4 and TRBJ2-5; D may correspond to TRBD1 or TRBD2 (6 bases each). The V and J ends lost 8 bases and 5 bases respectively, with 9 bases between them. CDR3 length equals 11 residues. In nucleotides, the CDR3 is TGTGCCAGCGGGGGGCTGGAGACCCAGTACTTC. This encodes CASGGLETQYF.

The gene calls are TRBV7-2 and TRBJ2-7; D perhaps matches TRBD2 (5 bases). V gave up 5 bases and J gave up 2 bases, with 10 bases separating them. CDR1 is SGHTA and CDR2 is FQGNSA in the germline V gene. The CDR3 spans 13 residues. The CDR3 coding sequence is TGTGCCAGCAGCCTAGAGGGTACCTACGAGCAGTACTTC. This gives the protein CASSLEGTYEQYF.

A single count supports this clone. V gene TRBV5-6 combines with J gene TRBJ2-5; D may match TRBD1 or TRBD2 (5 bases each). This CDR3 has 15 amino acids. Germline V gene data show CDR1 as SGHDT and CDR2 as YYEEEE. With 0 bases removed from V and 5 bases from J, the gap between germline ends came to 14 bases. The CDR3: CASSLEGASWETQYF. In nucleotides, the CDR3 is TGTGCCAGCAGCTTGGAAGGGGCTAGCTGGGAGACCCAGTACTTC.

This chain links TRBV18 with TRBJ1-4, with a tentative D call TRBD1 (6 bases). CDR3 length: 15 amino acids. Per the germline V gene, CDR1 is KGHSH and CDR2 is LQKENI. Trimming took off 3 bases at V and 3 bases at J, with 11 bases between the two ends. Here the CDR3 reads CASSPRTAANEKLFF. In nucleotides, the CDR3 is TGTGCCAGCTCACCCCGGACAGCGGCTAATGAAAAACTGTTTTTT.

V is TRBV28 and J is TRBJ2-7, with 12 bases lining up with TRBD2. V dropped 6 bases and J dropped 4; count of bases not matched to a gene: 7. The CDR3 consists of 15 residues. The germline gives CDR1 MDHEN, CDR2 SYDVKM. CDR3 residues: CASSQGGTSGYEQYF. The CDR3, as DNA: TGTGCCAGCAGCCAGGGAGGGACTAGCGGGTACGAGCAGTACTTC.

As DNA, the CDR3 is TGTGCCAGCAGTTACGACCGTACCGGGGTCCCGTACATGAACACTGAAGCTTTCTTT. This encodes CASSYDRTGVPYMNTEAFF. The rearrangement joins TRBV6-2 or TRBV6-3 to TRBJ1-1; the D is unclear. V shed 2 bases and J shed 0 bases, with 22 bases lying between them. CDR1 is MNHEY and CDR2 is SVGEGT in the germline V gene. This CDR3 region has 19 residues.

The V call is TRBV9, the J call TRBJ1-6, with 12 bases fitting TRBD1. The CDR3 runs 17 residues. Germline CDR1 SGDLS, CDR2 YYNGEE. The trim removed 0 bases at V and 8 bases at J, leaving 6 bases unmatched. The DNA of the CDR3 is TGTGCCAGCAGCGTAGGGGGGACAGGGGGCCGTTATTCACCCCTCCACTTT. Its translation: CASSVGGTGGRYSPLHF. Full variable domain (rest looked up from reference TRBV9 and TRBJ1-6): DSGVTQTPKHLITATGQRVTLRCSPRSGDLSVYWYQQSLDQGLQFLIQYYNGEERAKGNILERFSAQQFPDLHSELNLSSLELGDSALYFCASSVGGTGGRYSPLHFGNGTRLTVT.

CDR3 sequence reads: CASSLRARGGEKLFF. Written as DNA, the CDR3 is TGTGCCAGCAGTCTCCGTGCCAGGGGGGGGGAAAAACTGTTTTTT. The V call is TRBV28, the J call TRBJ1-4, with 7 bases matching TRBD1. Germline V gives CDR1 MDHEN, CDR2 SYDVKM. The V segment lost 5 bases and the J segment 8 bases; nucleotides outside the gene matches: 11. This CDR3 has 15 amino acids.

The chain couples TRBV7-9 to TRBJ1-4; unclear D gene. This CDR3 is 17 amino acids long. Trimming removed 1 base at V and 4 bases at J, with 16 bases between. Germline CDR1 SEHNR, CDR2 FQNEAQ (reference sequence). CDR3 sequence reads: CASSLEVGQSINEKLFF. CDR3 sequence (DNA): TGTGCCAGCAGCTTAGAGGTCGGCCAGTCTATTAATGAAAAACTGTTTTTT.

The CDR3 sequence is CASRIGTGEETQYF. As DNA, the CDR3 is TGCGCCAGCAGAATCGGGACAGGGGAAGAGACCCAGTACTTC. The chain joins TRBV5-1 to TRBJ2-5, with 10 bases identical to TRBD1. This CDR3 comprises 14 residues. V lost 5 bases, J lost 3 bases, and 4 bases stayed unmatched. Looked up from germline, CDR1 is SGHRS and CDR2 is YFSETQ. The full variable domain, in which reference TRBV5-1 and TRBJ2-5 provide the parts outside the CDR3, is KAGVTQTPRYLIKTRGQQVTLSCSPISGHRSVSWYQQTPGQGLQFLFEYFSETQRNKGNFPGRFSGRQFSNSRSEMNVSTLELGDSALYLCASRIGTGEETQYFGPGTRLLVL.